One sample yielded the 19 T cell receptor beta chains listed below, sequenced in a study of T cells in Graves' hyperthyroidism and ophthalmopathy. Template material for amplifying TCR beta CDR3 regions consisted of RNA transcripts. The HTBI primer set drove a first-round RT-PCR of the TCR CDR3. MiXCR was run by TCRdb on the multiplex PCR reads, yielding one entry per CDR3 protein. The sample has about 640,000 distinct CDR3 sequences, 20% seen once. Sequencing was done on a sample of blood. Receptor source: a young man with Graves' ophthalmopathy.

J is TRBJ1-5 and V is TRBV2; D perhaps matches TRBD1 (5 bases). V was trimmed by 7 bases and J by 1 base, leaving 11 bases between them. The V gene's germline CDR1 is SNHLY and CDR2 FYNNEI. This CDR3 spans 14 amino acids. The CDR3 DNA follows: TGTGCCAGCATGGGGGGGGAAAGCAATCAGCCCCAGCATTTT. Translation gives CASMGGESNQPQHF.

This rearrangement joins TRBV9 to TRBJ2-1, with 7 bases lining up with TRBD2. The CDR3 runs 16 residues. In germline, CDR1 is SGDLS, CDR2 YYNGEE. J was trimmed by 7 bases and V by 0 bases; bases with no gene match: 10. The CDR3 loop is CASSVGDGGGQNEQFF. The CDR3 DNA reads TGTGCCAGCAGCGTAGGGGATGGGGGAGGGCAAAATGAGCAGTTCTTC.

The chain employs TRBV20-1 and TRBJ2-1; 12 nucleotides align to TRBD1. This CDR3 is built from 15 residues. Per the germline V gene, CDR1 is DFQATT and CDR2 is SNEGSKA (reference sequence). J was trimmed by 7 bases and V by 6 bases; bases with no gene match: 10. CDR3 nucleotide sequence: TGCAGTGCCGTTCCGGGACAGGGGGCAGGGAATGAGCAGTTCTTC. It codes for CSAVPGQGAGNEQFF.

This clonotype was counted ten times or more. The chain uses TRBV7-9 and TRBJ2-3; TRBD1 agrees at 7 bases. Losses at the gene ends were 8 bases for V and 1 base for J; bases not matched to a gene: 12. CDR1 SEHNR and CDR2 FQNEAQ come from the germline V gene (reference sequence). This CDR3 contains 16 residues. The CDR3 DNA reads as TGTGCCAGCGGCAACCCGACAGGGTATGGCACAGATACGCAGTATTTT. Amino acid sequence: CASGNPTGYGTDTQYF.

This sequence joins TRBV3-1 and TRBJ2-7, with a weak D call TRBD2 (5 bases). Trimming stripped 1 base from V and 2 bases from J, with 9 bases between. The germline gives CDR1 LGHDT, CDR2 YNNKEL (reference sequence). The CDR3 length is 14 residues. The CDR3 protein is CASSQGLNTYEQYF. The CDR3 coding sequence is TGTGCCAGCAGCCAAGGACTAAATACCTACGAGCAGTACTTC.

V gene TRBV14 combines with J gene TRBJ2-2; D might be TRBD2 (6 bases). This CDR3 spans 16 amino acids. Between the trimmed V and J ends, which lost 2 bases and 1 base, there was a span of 11 bases. The germline gives CDR1 SGHDN, CDR2 FVKESK. This chain's CDR3 is CASSQQGLLNTGELFF. The DNA for the CDR3 is TGTGCCAGCAGCCAACAGGGACTGCTGAACACCGGGGAGCTGTTTTTT.

As regards this clonotype: A much larger clonotype is one base distant, so this may be a read error. The chain links TRBV11-2 to TRBJ1-4; 8 bases agree with TRBD1. From germline, CDR1 is SGHAT and CDR2 FQNNGV. V lost 7 bases, J lost 11 bases, and 12 bases stayed unmatched. The CDR3 spans 14 residues. CDR3 sequence reads: CASNPRTGNLKLFF. For the CDR3, the DNA is TGTGCCAGCAACCCTCGGACAGGGAATCTCAAACTGTTTTTT.

The CDR3 DNA reads as TGTGCCAGCAGTTACTCGACCAGGTCCTACGAGCAGTACTTC. It specifies CASSYSTRSYEQYF. The chain recombines TRBV6-5 with TRBJ2-7; D gene uncertain. The CDR3 is 14 amino acids. CDR1 and CDR2 from the germline V gene are MNHEY and SVGAGI. V dropped 0 bases and J dropped 1 base, with 7 bases sitting between them.

V gene TRBV19 combines with J gene TRBJ1-1, with a tentative D call TRBD1 (5 bases). The CDR3 contains 14 residues. Trimming removed 2 bases from V and 5 bases from J, with 12 bases in between. The V gene's germline CDR1 is LNHDA and CDR2 SQIVND (reference sequence). The CDR3 loop reads CASSITGSKTEAFF. The CDR3, as DNA: TGTGCCAGTAGTATAACAGGATCCAAGACTGAAGCTTTCTTT.

This clonotype was recorded only once. Since a much larger clone is just one base distant, this may be a read error. V is TRBV19 and J is TRBJ1-1; D ambiguous. CDR3 size: 13 residues. The V gene's germline CDR1 is LNHDA and CDR2 SQIVND (reference sequence). CDR3 protein: CASSIAVNTGAFF. For the CDR3, the DNA is TGTGCCAGTAGTATAGCTGTGAACACTGGAGCTTTCTTT. The variable domain in full, completed from reference TRBV19 and TRBJ1-1, reads DGGITQSPKYLFRKEGQNVTLSCEQNLNHDAMYWYRQDPGQGLRLIYYSQIVNDFQKGDIAEGYSVSREKKESFPLTVTSAQKNPTAFYLCASSIAVNTGAFFGQGTRLTVV.

V gene TRBV19 combines with J gene TRBJ2-7; maybe TRBD2 (6 bases). V was trimmed by 4 bases and J by 2 bases, leaving 9 bases between them. This CDR3 comprises 13 residues. CDR1 is LNHDA and CDR2 is SQIVND in the germline V gene (reference sequence). CDR3 coding DNA: TGTGCCAGTAGTAAAGGCGGGACCTACGAGCAGTACTTC. As protein: CASSKGGTYEQYF.

Regarding this clonotype: A read error is possible here, since a much larger clone lies one base away. The rearrangement links TRBV6-5 to TRBJ1-1; D gene unclear. This CDR3 contains 14 residues. Germline V gives CDR1 MNHEY, CDR2 SVGAGI. The CDR3 DNA sequence: TGTGCCGGCAGTTACACCCTTAGTTACACTGAAGCTTTCTTT. It translates to CAGSYTLSYTEAFF.

This clonotype was seen ten or more times. The rearrangement uses TRBV20-1 and TRBJ2-5; no clear D gene. The V end lost 2 bases, the J end lost 1 base, and 2 bases lay between the germline ends. Per the germline V gene, CDR1 is DFQATT and CDR2 is SNEGSKA (reference sequence). The CDR3 is 11 amino acids. Here the CDR3 DNA reads TGCAGTGCTAGACCCCAAGAGACCCAGTACTTC. This encodes CSARPQETQYF.

The rearrangement uses TRBV12-3 or TRBV12-4 and TRBJ2-4, with 16 bases lining up with TRBD2. Trimming took 6 bases from V and 6 from J; bases not matched to a gene: 5. The CDR3 runs to 16 residues. The CDR3 loop is CASSPGTSGRGNIQYF. CDR3 DNA: TGTGCCAGCAGCCCCGGGACTAGCGGGAGGGGAAACATTCAGTACTTC.

This rearrangement joins TRBV7-8 to TRBJ1-4; 7 nucleotides match TRBD1. This CDR3 spans 14 amino acids. V was pared by 6 bases and J by 7 bases, with 8 bases of the junction left unmatched. Germline-derived CDR1 and CDR2 are SGHVS and FQNEAQ. The CDR3 loop reads CASRADRVAEKLFF. The CDR3 coding sequence is TGTGCCAGCAGGGCCGACAGGGTGGCTGAAAAACTGTTTTTT.

This clonotype has ten or more counts. The gene calls are TRBV19 and TRBJ2-5; the match to TRBD2 covers 13 bases. V trimming: 9 bases; J trimming: 5 bases; junction bases outside the gene matches: 9. The germline gives CDR1 LNHDA, CDR2 SQIVND (reference sequence). The CDR3 length is 15 residues. The CDR3 DNA is TGTGCCAGCAGCCGGACTAGCGGGAGTCGGGAGACCCAGTACTTC. Its protein product is CASSRTSGSRETQYF.

Points on this clonotype: Its ends do not fully match the called genes, so a read error is possible. Here the CDR3 DNA reads TGTGCCAGCAGCGCCGTTGGGGACCGACGAGCTGGGGTCAACGTCCTGACTTTC. Residues: CASSAVGDRRAGVNVLTF. The rearrangement links TRBV9 to TRBJ2-6, with D possibly being TRBD1 or TRBD2 (5 bases each). This CDR3 region has 18 residues. Germline lookup yields CDR1 SGDLS and CDR2 YYNGEE.

This clonotype came up a few times. The junction differs from germline at one of its ends, possibly a read error. V and J are TRBV29-1 and TRBJ2-1, with D perhaps matching TRBD2 (5 bases). There are 15 residues in the CDR3. Germline V gene data show CDR1 as SQVTM and CDR2 as ANQGSEA. Here the CDR3 reads CSVETSGISSNEQFF. In DNA form, the CDR3 reads TGCAGCGTTGAAACCTCCGGGATCTCCTCCAATGAGCAGTTCTTC.

Turning to this clonotype: One end of the junction fails to match germline, which may point to a read error. The CDR3 sequence: CASSLVTQYF. The CDR3 nucleotides read TGTGCCAGCAGCTTAGTCACGCAGTATTTT. The chain links TRBV4-1 to TRBJ2-3; no firm D call. The CDR3 covers 10 residues. Germline CDR1 reads MGHRA; CDR2 reads YSYEKL.